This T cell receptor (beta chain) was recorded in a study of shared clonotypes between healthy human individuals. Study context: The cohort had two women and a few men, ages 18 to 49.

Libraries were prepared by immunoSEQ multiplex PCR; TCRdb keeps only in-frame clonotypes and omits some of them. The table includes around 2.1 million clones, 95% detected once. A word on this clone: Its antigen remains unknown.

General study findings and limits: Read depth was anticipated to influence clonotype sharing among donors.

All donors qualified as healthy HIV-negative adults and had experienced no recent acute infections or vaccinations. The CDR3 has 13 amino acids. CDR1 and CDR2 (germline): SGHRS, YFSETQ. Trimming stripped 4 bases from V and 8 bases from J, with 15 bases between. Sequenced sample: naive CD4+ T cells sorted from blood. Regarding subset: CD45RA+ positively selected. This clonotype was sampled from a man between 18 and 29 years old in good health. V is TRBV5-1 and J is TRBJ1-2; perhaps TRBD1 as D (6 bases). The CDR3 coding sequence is TGCGCCAGCAGCGCAGGACAGCCCTTGGGCTACACCTTC. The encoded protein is CASSAGQPLGYTF.